Sequencing of this TCR beta chain was carried out in a study of cytomegalovirus exposure and HLA in healthy donors. PCR involved 60 Vbeta and 13 Jbeta primers. Sequenced by immunoSEQ multiplex PCR; TCRdb stores in-frame clones only, minus some. The data hold 150,000 to 200,000 clones, with approximately 85% observed a single time. A note on this clone: The antigen is not known.

Trimming removed 0 bases from V and 1 base from J, with 5 bases in between. The length of the CDR3 is 14 residues. The V gene's germline CDR1 is SGDLS and CDR2 YYNGEE. Notes on the study in general: Immune exposure data for these donors was limited to CMV serostatus. Most TCRs appeared rarely, but some public TCRs recurred in many donors.

The receptor's source is a man younger than 35 in good health and CMV-seronegative. The chain joins TRBV9 to TRBJ2-4, with D uncertain. Sequencing was carried out using PBMCs. The CDR3 DNA is TGTGCCAGCAGCGTAGAATCGGCCAAAAACATTCAGTACTTC. This translates into CASSVESAKNIQYF.